Shown below are 9 T cell receptor beta chains from a single sample sequenced in a study of cytotoxic CD8 clonotypes in ibrutinib-treated CLL. The method was immunoSEQ multiplex PCR; TCRdb's version includes in-frame clones alone and lacks a portion of them. This sample carries 270,000 or so clones, around 76% of them seen once, and the ten largest clones take roughly 6%. The source material was PBMCs, sampled at disease progression, from a patient treated with ibrutinib. All receptors derive from a human donor with chronic lymphocytic leukemia.

V usage is TRBV19 and J usage is TRBJ2-7; D is possibly TRBD1 (6 bases). Per the germline V gene, CDR1 is LNHDA and CDR2 is SQIVND (reference sequence). The CDR3 length is 14 residues. V was pared by 4 bases and J by 9 bases, with 19 bases between. The CDR3 DNA reads as TGTGCCAGTAGTAGACCGGGACACGTCTCCGGGCAGTACTTC. It codes for CASSRPGHVSGQYF.

This clone was observed a handful of times. V and J are TRBV23-1 and TRBJ1-5; D remains unclear. TRBV23-1 belongs to the ORF category, with a function that is uncertain. V was trimmed by 0 bases and J by 3 bases, leaving 9 bases between them. The CDR3 is 15 residues long. The CDR3 bases are TGCGCCAGCAGTCAATCAAGACTCCTCAATCAGCCCCAGCATTTT. As protein: CASSQSRLLNQPQHF.

The rearrangement uses TRBV29-1 and TRBJ1-2; 10 bases match TRBD1. The CDR3 is made up of 13 amino acids. Germline lookup yields CDR1 SQVTM and CDR2 ANQGSEA. V trimming: 4 bases; J trimming: 8 bases; junction bases outside the gene matches: 7. DNA for the CDR3: TGCAGCGTTGGGGACAGGGGCCTTGGGGGCTACACCTTC. As protein: CSVGDRGLGGYTF.

The chain has TRBV4-1 and TRBJ2-3, with 8 bases that match TRBD1. This CDR3 has 16 amino acids. Unmatched junction bases numbered 7, after V lost 0 bases and J lost 5 bases. Germline CDR1 reads MGHRA; CDR2 reads YSYEKL. CDR3 amino acids: CASSQDRRGQKDTQYF. The DNA for the CDR3 is TGCGCCAGCAGCCAAGATCGCAGGGGGCAAAAAGATACGCAGTATTTT.

This clone was observed a few times. The chain has TRBV7-9 and TRBJ2-2, with 8 bases fitting TRBD2. The CDR3 has 19 residues. Germline CDR1 is SEHNR and CDR2 is FQNEAQ (reference sequence). The V segment lost 5 bases and the J segment 4 bases; nucleotides outside the gene matches: 18. As DNA, the CDR3 is TGTGCCAGCAGCGCCCCTGTGCCGGGACTAGAAGGTTTCACCGGGGAGCTGTTTTTT. This sequence encodes CASSAPVPGLEGFTGELFF.

In its sample, this clone was seen once. The V call is TRBV10-1, the J call TRBJ2-2; 11 nucleotides align to TRBD1. CDR1 is WNHNN and CDR2 is SYGVQD in the germline V gene (reference sequence). The trim removed 3 bases at V and 10 bases at J, leaving 7 bases unmatched. The CDR3 has 15 amino acids. The CDR3 coding sequence is TGCGCCAGCAGTGATGGGACAGGGGGGTCGGAGGAGCTGTTTTTT. Protein product: CASSDGTGGSEELFF.

The chain employs TRBV10-2 and TRBJ2-5; the match to TRBD2 covers 10 bases. Germline lookup yields CDR1 WSHSY and CDR2 SAAADI. The CDR3 has 15 residues. Unmatched junction bases numbered 4, after V lost 5 bases and J lost 1 base. The CDR3 DNA reads TGCGCCAGCAGTTTCCTAGCGGGGGCCCAAGAGACCCAGTACTTC. Amino acid sequence: CASSFLAGAQETQYF.

This clone was picked up many times. The chain carries TRBV29-1 and TRBJ2-1; D gene unclear. Trimming removed 4 bases at V and 6 bases at J, with 4 bases between. This CDR3 has 10 residues. CDR1 and CDR2 from the germline V gene are SQVTM and ANQGSEA. This CDR3 reads CSVGPNEQFF. The CDR3 DNA follows: TGCAGCGTTGGCCCCAATGAGCAGTTCTTC.

The chain uses TRBV19 and TRBJ1-2; 8 bases agree with TRBD1. Germline values: CDR1 LNHDA, CDR2 SQIVND (reference sequence). V shed 7 bases, J shed 5 bases, and the junction held 3 bases outside the gene matches. The CDR3 runs 12 residues. For the CDR3, the DNA is TGTGCCAGTATCCGACAGGGGTATGGCTACACCTTC. Translation gives CASIRQGYGYTF.